This is a list of T cell receptor beta chains from one sample in a study of shared clonotypes between healthy human individuals. Here immunoSEQ multiplex PCR was the method, and the copy in TCRdb shows in-frame clones only, minus some. Among some 2,500,000 clones, about 90% were seen once, and the ten largest hold approximately 0.4%. The sample taken for sequencing was naive CD4+ T cells from PBMCs. These TCRs come from a man aged 18-30 years in good health. Some clones in this sample may be carry-over from other donors' samples. CDR3s include the opening cysteine and the closing phenylalanine or tryptophan. Fields, in order: clone size, J gene, CDR3 length, D gene, V gene, CDR3 DNA, CDR3 protein. D genes are given only for firm matches. Size values are once, few and many counts, or a class for expanded clones, and some rows have none.

size: once; J: TRBJ2-7; length: 12; D: -; V: TRBV18; DNA: TGTGCCAGCTCGCTTCAGGGTTTCGAGCAGTACTTC; CDR3: CASSLQGFEQYF
size: -; J: TRBJ2-1; length: 19; D: TRBD2; V: TRBV5-1; DNA: TGCGCCAGCAGCTCCCGGACTAGCGGGAGGGCCGGTGGGGGTAATGAGCAGTTCTTC; CDR3: CASSSRTSGRAGGGNEQFF
size: -; J: TRBJ2-7; length: 14; D: -; V: TRBV18; DNA: TGTGCCAGCTCACTTACGAGCGTAGCCTACGAGCAGTACTTC; CDR3: CASSLTSVAYEQYF
size: -; J: TRBJ1-5; length: 14; D: TRBD1; V: TRBV5-1; DNA: TGCGCCAGCAGCTTGGGGGACAGGGGTCAGCCCCAGCATTTT; CDR3: CASSLGDRGQPQHF
size: -; J: TRBJ1-1; length: 15; D: -; V: TRBV11-2; DNA: TGTGCCAGCAGCTCCACCCGAGGGGCAATTGCTGAAGCTTTCTTT; CDR3: CASSSTRGAIAEAFF
size: -; J: TRBJ2-1; length: 16; D: TRBD2; V: TRBV9; DNA: TGTGCCAGCAGCGCCCTAGCGGGGAAACCCTACAATGAGCAGTTCTTC; CDR3: CASSALAGKPYNEQFF
size: -; J: TRBJ2-2; length: 15; D: -; V: TRBV10-3; DNA: TGTGCCATCAGTGAGCCCTCGGTCGAGACCGGGGAGCTGTTTTTT; CDR3: CAISEPSVETGELFF
size: -; J: TRBJ1-2; length: 13; D: TRBD1; V: TRBV27; DNA: TGTGCCACCGTTCCCACAGGGGCCTATGGCTACACCTTC; CDR3: CATVPTGAYGYTF
size: -; J: TRBJ1-5; length: 11; D: -; V: TRBV21-1; DNA: TGTGCCAGCCCCCTACGACAGCCCCAGCATTTT; CDR3: CASPLRQPQHF
size: -; J: TRBJ2-1; length: 16; D: TRBD2; V: TRBV4-2; DNA: TGTGCCAGCAGCCAAGAAGAGGCTAGCGGGACCAGTGAGCAGTTCTTC; CDR3: CASSQEEASGTSEQFF
size: -; J: TRBJ1-5; length: 15; D: -; V: TRBV28; DNA: TGTGCCAGCAGTTTATACAGCAGGTACAATCAGCCCCAGCATTTT; CDR3: CASSLYSRYNQPQHF